Listed below are T cell receptor beta chains from one sample, sequenced in a study of human T cells and chemical hapten exposure. One entry per CDR3 protein results from TCRdb running MiXCR on the RACE reads. The sample has approximately 90,000 distinct CDR3 sequences, 7.5% to 9.5% seen once. The sequenced sample was whole blood, obtained in connection with sensitization to the hapten diphenylcyclopropenone (DPC). Receptor source: a middle-aged man with alopecia areata. Some clones in this sample may be carry-over from other donors' samples. Both conserved end residues are part of each CDR3. A D gene is named only where the DNA matches it firmly. Rows may omit the clone size; those that give it use once, few, many or a size class.

clone_size d_call j_call v_call cdr3_aa cdr3_nt
NA NA TRBJ2-1 TRBV12-3/TRBV12-4 CASSWSLAPSRNNEQFF TGTGCCAGCAGTTGGAGTCTAGCGCCCTCGAGGAACAATGAGCAGTTCTTC
many NA TRBJ1-4 TRBV15 CATSLQRNTNEKLFF TGTGCCACCAGCCTCCAAAGGAATACTAATGAAAAACTGTTTTTT
few NA TRBJ2-6 TRBV7-2 CASSLRSGGRGANVLTF TGTGCCAGCAGCTTAAGGTCCGGGGGCCGTGGGGCCAACGTCCTGACTTTC
NA TRBD2 TRBJ2-2 TRBV18 CASSPTGREDTGELFF TGTGCCAGCTCACCAACCGGGAGGGAAGACACCGGGGAGCTGTTTTTT
many NA TRBJ2-3 TRBV6-1 CASSEDGGSTDTQYF TGTGCCAGCAGTGAAGATGGCGGGAGCACAGATACGCAGTATTTT
NA NA TRBJ1-6 TRBV7-8 CASSLRGSPLHF TGTGCCAGCAGCTTACGTGGTTCACCCCTCCACTTT
NA TRBD1 TRBJ2-1 TRBV9 CASSVGTGVGEQFF TGTGCCAGCAGCGTAGGGACAGGGGTTGGTGAGCAGTTCTTC
NA NA TRBJ1-2 TRBV28 CASSLVGGLNNYGYTF TGTGCCAGCAGTTTAGTTGGGGGCCTAAATAACTATGGCTACACCTTC
NA TRBD2 TRBJ2-5 TRBV12-3/TRBV12-4 CASSPSGSRETQYF TGTGCCAGCTCTCCTAGCGGGAGTAGGGAGACCCAGTACTTC
many NA TRBJ1-1 TRBV12-3/TRBV12-4 CASSLGDTEAFF TGTGCCAGCAGTTTGGGGGACACTGAAGCTTTCTTT
NA NA TRBJ2-1 TRBV12-3/TRBV12-4 CASSLQRPGGYNEQFF TGTGCCAGCAGTTTACAACGGCCCGGAGGCTACAATGAGCAGTTCTTC
NA NA TRBJ2-3 TRBV12-3/TRBV12-4 CASRPPAQDTQYF TGTGCCAGCAGGCCGCCGGCCCAAGATACGCAGTATTTT
few NA TRBJ2-2 TRBV5-1 CASSPVQTGTGELFF TGCGCCAGCAGCCCCGTACAAACAGGGACCGGGGAGCTGTTTTTT
NA NA TRBJ2-3 TRBV20-1 CSARDPRSGADTQYF TGCAGTGCTAGAGATCCCCGGAGTGGGGCAGATACGCAGTATTTT
many NA TRBJ2-7 TRBV12-3/TRBV12-4 CASSLGVHEQYF TGTGCCAGCAGTTTAGGAGTCCACGAGCAGTACTTC
NA NA TRBJ2-1 TRBV29-1 CSASRVGVSSYNEQFF TGCAGCGCCTCACGGGTAGGGGTAAGCTCCTACAATGAGCAGTTCTTC
few NA TRBJ1-2 TRBV29-1 CSVENVDSYGYTF TGCAGCGTTGAAAATGTAGACAGCTATGGCTACACCTTC
few NA TRBJ2-2 TRBV14 CASSDDKWNTGELFF TGTGCCAGCAGCGACGACAAGTGGAACACCGGGGAGCTGTTTTTT
few TRBD2 TRBJ2-7 TRBV6-1 CASSKGTTGYEQYF TGTGCCAGCAGTAAAGGGACTACGGGGTACGAGCAGTACTTC
many NA TRBJ2-3 TRBV2 CATLGPPDTQYF TGTGCCACGCTAGGTCCCCCCGATACGCAGTATTTT
few TRBD1 TRBJ1-2 TRBV28 CASSTWTGGNYGYTF TGTGCCAGCAGTACCTGGACAGGGGGCAACTATGGCTACACCTTC
few TRBD2 TRBJ2-1 TRBV7-2 CASSLAASGAYNEQFF TGTGCCAGCAGCTTAGCGGCTAGCGGGGCCTACAATGAGCAGTTCTTC
many TRBD2 TRBJ2-7 TRBV4-2 CASSSSGGAREQYF TGTGCCAGCAGCTCATCCGGGGGGGCCCGGGAGCAGTACTTC
NA NA TRBJ2-1 TRBV19 CASTKRASSYNEQFF TGTGCCAGTACCAAGCGGGCGAGCTCCTACAATGAGCAGTTCTTC
NA TRBD2 TRBJ2-3 TRBV28 CASSFKGLRTDTQYF TGTGCCAGCAGTTTTAAGGGACTACGCACAGATACGCAGTATTTT
many NA TRBJ1-4 TRBV28 CASSLRVLNEKLFF TGTGCCAGCAGTTTACGCGTGCTAAATGAAAAACTGTTTTTT
NA TRBD2 TRBJ2-3 TRBV4-3 CASSQELAGVTDTQYF TGCGCCAGCAGCCAAGAGCTAGCGGGAGTAACAGATACGCAGTATTTT
few NA TRBJ2-7 TRBV7-9 CASSLGTGRHEQYF TGTGCCAGCAGCCTCGGGACGGGGCGGCACGAGCAGTACTTC
few TRBD2 TRBJ2-1 TRBV20-1 CSARWEGNEQFF TGCAGTGCTAGGTGGGAGGGCAATGAGCAGTTCTTC
NA TRBD1 TRBJ1-3 TRBV7-8 CASSLARTGGYSGNTIYF TGTGCCAGCAGCTTAGCCCGGACAGGGGGCTACTCTGGAAACACCATATATTTT
few NA TRBJ2-1 TRBV7-9 CASSLAGQTEQFF TGTGCCAGCAGCTTAGCCGGACAGACTGAGCAGTTCTTC
few TRBD2 TRBJ2-1 TRBV30 CAWSGWTSGDESSYNEQFF TGTGCCTGGAGTGGGTGGACTAGCGGGGATGAAAGCTCCTACAATGAGCAGTTCTTC
NA TRBD1 TRBJ2-7 TRBV20-1 CSAREPGQVREQYF TGCAGTGCTAGAGAGCCGGGACAGGTGAGGGAGCAGTACTTC
many TRBD1 TRBJ1-5 TRBV12-3/TRBV12-4 CASSERTGASNQPQHF TGTGCCAGCAGTGAAAGGACAGGGGCTAGCAATCAGCCCCAGCATTTT
few NA TRBJ1-6 TRBV6-2/TRBV6-3 CASSGQGRAPLHF TGTGCCAGCAGTGGTCAAGGGAGGGCACCCCTCCACTTT
NA TRBD2 TRBJ2-5 TRBV20-1 CSARLALQETQYF TGCAGTGCGAGACTAGCGCTCCAAGAGACCCAGTACTTC
many NA TRBJ2-1 TRBV7-8 CASSLRLGRRYNEQFF TGTGCCAGCAGCCTCCGACTAGGCCGAAGATACAATGAGCAGTTCTTC
many TRBD2 TRBJ2-7 TRBV6-5 CASSYSAGASYEQYF TGTGCCAGCAGTTACTCGGCGGGAGCTTCTTACGAGCAGTACTTC
many TRBD1 TRBJ1-5 TRBV24-1 CATSDSSGTGFYSNQPQHF TGTGCCACCAGTGACTCCTCCGGGACAGGCTTCTATAGCAATCAGCCCCAGCATTTT